The clone carrying this T cell receptor (beta chain) was recorded a few times. This specimen comes from a study of CD8+ T cells in alopecia areata. Germline V CDR1 and CDR2: PRHDT, FYEKMQ (reference sequence). V lost 4 bases to trimming and J lost 10 bases; unmatched junction nucleotides: 11. This CDR3 has 15 residues. Extracted from the samples, RNA was reverse transcribed into cDNA to serve as the sequencing template. Clones were sequenced by immunoSEQ multiplex PCR, and TCRdb holds only the in-frame ones, with some missing. Here the sample spans approximately 59,000 clones, around 49% being singletons.

This TCR was sampled from a human donor with alopecia areata. The sample was CD8+ T cells sorted from blood, taken at week 0. The V and J genes are TRBV13 and TRBJ2-1; TRBD1 aligns across 9 bases. As DNA, the CDR3 is TGTGCCAGCAGCTCCCGCTCGGGACAGGGAAGGGAGCAGTTCTTC. Amino acid sequence: CASSSRSGQGREQFF. Full variable domain (remainder filled in from reference TRBV13 and TRBJ2-1): AAGVIQSPRHLIKEKRETATLKCYPIPRHDTVYWYQQGPGQDPQFLISFYEKMQSDKGSIPDRFSAQQFSDYHSELNMSSLELGDSALYFCASSSRSGQGREQFFGPGTRLTVL.